This section outlines one T cell receptor beta chain sequence together with its context. What it recognizes is unknown. TCR beta libraries were prepared from cDNA with unique molecular identifiers. Some 500,000 cDNA molecules were recovered from an input of roughly 0.95 to 11 million T cells. Via MiXCR, TCRdb re-called the PCR reads, giving one row per CDR3 protein. The sample records about 430,000 distinct CDR3 sequences, about 40% being singletons. The length of the CDR3 is 15 residues. V was clipped by 0 bases and J by 7 bases, with 17 bases between them. Per the germline V gene, CDR1 is SGHRS and CDR2 is YFSETQ. This record comes from a study of post-analysis software for immune sequencing data. At the level of the study: Disease courses included relapsing-remitting, secondary progressive and progressive-relapsing multiple sclerosis.

The study, taken as a whole, reports: Compared against controls, patients with multiple sclerosis displayed significantly lower normalized Chao1 diversity. When the samples were clustered directly with F measure, those that had been prepared in the same batch showed strong co-clustering. The five TRBV segments detected at higher frequency in patients than in controls included TRBV5-6, TRBV5-1 and TRBV20-1.

The chain employs TRBV5-1 and TRBJ2-7, with a weak D call TRBD1 (6 bases). Sequenced material: blood. The source of this sequence is a girl aged 2-15 years with multiple sclerosis. This CDR3 is CASSLAGQTSGEQYF. Written as DNA, the CDR3 is TGCGCCAGCAGCTTGGCTGGACAGACTTCTGGAGAGCAGTACTTC.